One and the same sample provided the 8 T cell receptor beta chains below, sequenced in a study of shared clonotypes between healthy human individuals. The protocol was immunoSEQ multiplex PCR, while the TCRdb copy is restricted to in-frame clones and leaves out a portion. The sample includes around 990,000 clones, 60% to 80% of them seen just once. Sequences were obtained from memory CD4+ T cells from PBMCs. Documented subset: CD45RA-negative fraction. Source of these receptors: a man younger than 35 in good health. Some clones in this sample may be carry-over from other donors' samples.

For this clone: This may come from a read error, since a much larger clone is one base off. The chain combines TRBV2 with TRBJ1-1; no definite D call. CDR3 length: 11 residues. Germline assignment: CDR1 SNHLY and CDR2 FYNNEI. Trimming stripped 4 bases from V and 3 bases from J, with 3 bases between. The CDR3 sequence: CASSGYTEAFF. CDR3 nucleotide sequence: TGTGCCAGCAGTGGGTACACTGAAGCTTTCTTT.

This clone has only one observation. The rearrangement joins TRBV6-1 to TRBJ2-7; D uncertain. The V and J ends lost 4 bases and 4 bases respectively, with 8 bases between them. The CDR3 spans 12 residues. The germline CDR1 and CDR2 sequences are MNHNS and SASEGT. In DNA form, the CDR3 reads TGTGCCAGCAGTGGGAACAATTACGAGCAGTACTTC. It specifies CASSGNNYEQYF.

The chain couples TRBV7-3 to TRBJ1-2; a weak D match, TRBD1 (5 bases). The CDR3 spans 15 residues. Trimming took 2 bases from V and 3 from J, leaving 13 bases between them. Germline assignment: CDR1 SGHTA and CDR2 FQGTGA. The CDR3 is CASSLQGGVDYGYTF. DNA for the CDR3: TGTGCCAGCAGCTTACAGGGCGGGGTTGACTATGGCTACACCTTC.

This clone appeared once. The CDR3 DNA sequence: TGCGCCAGCAGCCCCCGGGACAGGACCTCCTACGAGCAGTACTTC. Protein sequence: CASSPRDRTSYEQYF. This chain links TRBV5-1 with TRBJ2-7; 8 nucleotides align to TRBD1. The CDR3 is made up of 15 amino acids. Unmatched junction bases numbered 6, after V lost 4 bases and J lost 0 bases. Germline V gene sequence: CDR1 SGHRS, CDR2 YFSETQ.

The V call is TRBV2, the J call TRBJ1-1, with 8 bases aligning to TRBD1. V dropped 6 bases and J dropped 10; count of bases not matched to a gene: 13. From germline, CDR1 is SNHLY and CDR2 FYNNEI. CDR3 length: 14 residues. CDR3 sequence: CASSLDRAAISAFF. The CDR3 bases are TGTGCCAGCAGCCTGGACAGGGCGGCCATCTCAGCTTTCTTT. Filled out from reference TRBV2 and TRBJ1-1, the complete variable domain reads EPEVTQTPSHQVTQMGQEVILRCVPISNHLYFYWYRQILGQKVEFLVSFYNNEISEKSEIFDDQFSVERPDGSNFTLKIRSTKLEDSAMYFCASSLDRAAISAFFGQGTRLTVV.

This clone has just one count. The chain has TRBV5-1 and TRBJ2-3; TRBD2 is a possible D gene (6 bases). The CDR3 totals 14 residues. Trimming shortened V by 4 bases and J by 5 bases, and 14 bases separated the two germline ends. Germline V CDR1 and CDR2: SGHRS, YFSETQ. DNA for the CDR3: TGCGCCAGCAGCCGCGGTAGTAGCGGAGATACGCAGTATTTT. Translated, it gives CASSRGSSGDTQYF.

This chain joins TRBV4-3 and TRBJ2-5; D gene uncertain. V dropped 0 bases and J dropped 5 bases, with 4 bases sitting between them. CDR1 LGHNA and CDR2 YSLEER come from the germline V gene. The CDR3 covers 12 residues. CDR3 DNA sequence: TGCGCCAGCAGCCAAGATCTCGAGACCCAGTACTTC. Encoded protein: CASSQDLETQYF.

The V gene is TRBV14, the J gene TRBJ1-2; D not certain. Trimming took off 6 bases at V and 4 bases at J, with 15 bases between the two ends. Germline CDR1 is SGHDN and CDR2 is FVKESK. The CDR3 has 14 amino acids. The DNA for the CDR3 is TGTGCCAGCAGTCAGAACCGGATTGGCTATGGCTACACCTTC. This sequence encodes CASSQNRIGYGYTF.